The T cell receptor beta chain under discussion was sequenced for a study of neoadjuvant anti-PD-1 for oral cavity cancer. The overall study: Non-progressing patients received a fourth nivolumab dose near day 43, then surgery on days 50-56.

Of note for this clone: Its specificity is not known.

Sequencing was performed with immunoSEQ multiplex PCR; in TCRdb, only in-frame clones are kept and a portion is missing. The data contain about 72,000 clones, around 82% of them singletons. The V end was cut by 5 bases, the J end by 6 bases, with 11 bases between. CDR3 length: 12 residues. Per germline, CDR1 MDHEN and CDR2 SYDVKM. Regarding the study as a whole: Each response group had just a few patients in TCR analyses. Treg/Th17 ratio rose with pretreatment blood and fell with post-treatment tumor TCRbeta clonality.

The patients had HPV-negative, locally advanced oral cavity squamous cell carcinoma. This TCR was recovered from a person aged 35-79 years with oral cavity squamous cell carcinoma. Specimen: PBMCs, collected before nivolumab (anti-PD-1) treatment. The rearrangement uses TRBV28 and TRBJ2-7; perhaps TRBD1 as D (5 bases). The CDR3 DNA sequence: TGTGCCAGCAGTCCTCAGGGTGGCGAGCAGTACTTC. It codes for CASSPQGGEQYF.